The 28 T cell receptor beta chains in this list originate from one sample, sequenced in a study of blood T cell repertoires in COVID-19. Repertoires were generated with immunoSEQ multiplex PCR, while TCRdb's copy carries only in-frame clones and drops some. The sample shows around 150,000 clones, roughly 71% of them seen only once. Sequencing used peripheral blood. Source of these receptors: a woman of 80 years or more with acute or convalescent COVID-19.

The rearrangement joins TRBV29-1 to TRBJ1-1; D remains ambiguous. V lost 4 bases to trimming and J lost 5 bases, with 20 bases between them. This CDR3 comprises 15 residues. CDR1 and CDR2 (germline): SQVTM, ANQGSEA. CDR3 sequence reads: CSVVEIGSAWTEAFF. The CDR3 DNA sequence: TGCAGCGTTGTTGAGATTGGGAGTGCGTGGACTGAAGCTTTCTTT.

CDR3 sequence (DNA): TGTGCCAGCAGTTACACGACAGGGGGGTTTGAAAAACTGTTTTTT. This codes for CASSYTTGGFEKLFF. This chain uses TRBV6-5 with TRBJ1-4; 9 bases fit TRBD1. This CDR3 has 15 residues. V lost 2 bases, J lost 7 bases, and 5 bases stayed unmatched. Germline V CDR1 and CDR2: MNHEY, SVGAGI.

This sequence joins TRBV11-2 and TRBJ2-3; tentative D call: TRBD1 (5 bases). Trimming removed 1 base at V and 2 bases at J, with 7 bases between. Per the germline V gene, CDR1 is SGHAT and CDR2 is FQNNGV. The CDR3 spans 14 residues. CDR3 amino acids: CASSLGQYTDTQYF. For the CDR3, the DNA is TGTGCCAGCAGCTTAGGACAGTACACAGATACGCAGTATTTT.

The V call is TRBV6-4, the J call TRBJ1-5; D is possibly TRBD1 (6 bases). The CDR3 extends over 15 amino acids. The germline V gene has CDR1 MRHNA and CDR2 SNTAGT. V gave up 2 bases and J gave up 1 base, with 9 bases separating them. The CDR3 is CASSDEGVSNQPQHF. CDR3 nucleotides: TGTGCCAGCAGTGACGAGGGGGTAAGCAATCAGCCCCAGCATTTT.

The chain links TRBV10-1 to TRBJ2-7; 11 bases align to TRBD1. Germline V lookup: CDR1 WNHNN, CDR2 SYGVQD (reference sequence). The V gene end was trimmed by 5 bases and the J gene end by 5 bases; junction bases not matched to a gene: 8. The CDR3 spans 15 residues. In nucleotides, the CDR3 is TGCGCCAGCAGTCCTCACGGACAGGGGGCTAACGAGCAGTACTTC. Translation: CASSPHGQGANEQYF.

This chain connects TRBV5-8 to TRBJ2-7, with D perhaps matching TRBD1 (5 bases). The CDR3 consists of 14 residues. V lost 4 bases and J lost 0, with 11 bases in between. Germline V gene data show CDR1 as SGHTS and CDR2 as YDEGEE. CDR3 sequence reads: CASSLRTYSYEQYF. DNA of the CDR3: TGTGCCAGCAGCCTCCGGACATACTCCTACGAGCAGTACTTC.

On this clone: Relative to the germline gene, one junction end is altered; a read error may explain this. This rearrangement joins TRBV19 to TRBJ1-5; TRBD1 matches 7 bases. The germline gives CDR1 LNHDA, CDR2 SQIVND (reference sequence). The CDR3 extends over 15 amino acids. CDR3 sequence: CASSILGQTYHPQHF. CDR3 bases: TGTGCCAGTAGTATATTGGGACAGACATATCATCCCCAGCATTTT.

This sequence joins TRBV19 and TRBJ1-4, with D possibly TRBD1 on 6 matching bases. The CDR3 covers 16 residues. The germline CDR1 and CDR2 sequences are LNHDA and SQIVND (reference sequence). V was pared by 6 bases and J by 8 bases, with 22 bases between. In nucleotides, the CDR3 is TGTGCCAGTAGCTCGAAAGAGACAGGTCTGAGGGAAAAACTGTTTTTT. Protein product: CASSSKETGLREKLFF. The full variable domain, completed using reference TRBV19 and TRBJ1-4, is DGGITQSPKYLFRKEGQNVTLSCEQNLNHDAMYWYRQDPGQGLRLIYYSQIVNDFQKGDIAEGYSVSREKKESFPLTVTSAQKNPTAFYLCASSSKETGLREKLFFGSGTQLSVL.

The V gene is TRBV18, the J gene TRBJ2-1; 7 nucleotides agree with TRBD1. Germline values: CDR1 KGHSH, CDR2 LQKENI. This CDR3 contains 16 residues. Trimming cost V 0 bases and J 4 bases; bases outside gene matches: 6. The CDR3 spells CASSPPQGTAYNEQFF. The CDR3 DNA sequence: TGTGCCAGCTCACCACCACAGGGGACCGCGTACAATGAGCAGTTCTTC.

The J gene is TRBJ1-2, the V gene TRBV5-4; possibly TRBD1 for D (5 bases). Germline values: CDR1 SGHNT, CDR2 YYREEE (reference sequence). CDR3 length equals 14 residues. Trimming shortened V by 4 bases and J by 6 bases, and 16 bases separated the two germline ends. The CDR3 region has the DNA TGTGCCAGCAGCCACAGGACTAACGAGCATGGCTACACCTTC. Translated, it gives CASSHRTNEHGYTF.

V usage is TRBV5-1 and J usage is TRBJ2-5, with TRBD2 identical over 7 bases. Germline V gene lookup returns CDR1 SGHRS and CDR2 YFSETQ. The V and J ends lost 5 bases and 3 bases, in that order; junction bases with no gene match: 7. The CDR3 loop spans 14 amino acids. The CDR3 DNA reads as TGCGCCAGCAGGGCCCGGACTAGTGAAGAGACCCAGTACTTC. It encodes CASRARTSEETQYF.

This chain connects TRBV12-3 or TRBV12-4 to TRBJ2-1; no definite D call. This CDR3 comprises 11 residues. V was shortened by 6 bases and J by 5 bases, with 5 bases between the two germline ends. As DNA, the CDR3 is TGTGCCAGCAGCAGAAACAATGAGCAGTTCTTC. Translation gives CASSRNNEQFF.

This clone was seen a handful of times. The V gene is TRBV6-2 or TRBV6-3, the J gene TRBJ1-1; perhaps TRBD1 as D (6 bases). CDR3 length: 13 amino acids. Trimming removed 6 bases at V and 1 base at J, with 9 bases between. Germline V CDR1 and CDR2: MNHEY, SVGEGT. CDR3 in DNA: TGTGCCAGCAGCCGACAGGAGAACACTGAAGCTTTCTTT. This sequence encodes CASSRQENTEAFF.

V is TRBV2 and J is TRBJ1-4; possibly TRBD1 for D (5 bases). Germline CDR1 and CDR2: SNHLY and FYNNEI. The CDR3 totals 13 residues. V lost 8 bases, J lost 7 bases, and 14 bases lay in between. The CDR3 loop reads CASGAQGTEKLFF. The CDR3 bases are TGTGCCAGCGGGGCCCAGGGTACTGAAAAACTGTTTTTT.

This chain connects TRBV7-9 to TRBJ1-6; D is ambiguous. V lost 1 base to trimming and J lost 6 bases, with 7 bases between them. Germline V gene lookup returns CDR1 SEHNR and CDR2 FQNEAQ (reference sequence). CDR3 length equals 14 residues. The CDR3 loop is CASSLERGNSPLHF. In DNA form, the CDR3 reads TGTGCCAGCAGCTTAGAGCGGGGTAATTCACCCCTCCACTTT.

This clone was counted a few times. The chain links TRBV7-2 to TRBJ2-7, with D possibly being TRBD1 (6 bases). Looked up from germline, CDR1 is SGHTA and CDR2 is FQGNSA. The germline V and J ends were trimmed by 3 bases and 4 bases, with 10 bases remaining between them. The CDR3 runs to 13 residues. The CDR3 nucleotides are TGTGCCAGCAGCTTTAACAGGGCTTACGAGCAGTACTTC. Its protein product is CASSFNRAYEQYF.

The J gene is TRBJ2-7, the V gene TRBV29-1; tentative D call: TRBD1 (6 bases). Germline CDR1 and CDR2: SQVTM and ANQGSEA. This CDR3 region has 12 residues. The V gene lost 0 bases and the J gene lost 6 bases, with 9 bases spanning the gap. CDR3 sequence reads: CSVEEQGGEQYF. The CDR3 region has the DNA TGCAGCGTTGAAGAACAGGGCGGCGAGCAGTACTTC.

CDR3 sequence reads: CSVAREDDSEAFF. The CDR3 nucleotides read TGCAGCGTAGCTAGGGAGGACGACTCTGAAGCTTTCTTT. This chain links TRBV29-1 with TRBJ1-1; no definite D call. Germline V gene lookup returns CDR1 SQVTM and CDR2 ANQGSEA. Between the trimmed V and J ends, which lost 6 bases and 6 bases, there was a span of 17 bases. There are 13 residues in the CDR3.

The chain combines TRBV4-1 with TRBJ1-5, with 7 bases matching TRBD1. CDR3 length equals 15 residues. Germline V gives CDR1 MGHRA, CDR2 YSYEKL. The trim removed 0 bases at V and 7 bases at J, leaving 6 bases unmatched. CDR3: CASSQEGAGGQPQHF. CDR3 nucleotide sequence: TGCGCCAGCAGCCAAGAGGGGGCAGGGGGACAGCCCCAGCATTTT.

The chain links TRBV6-2 or TRBV6-3 to TRBJ2-1; tentative D call: TRBD1 (5 bases). V was trimmed by 0 bases and J by 12 bases, leaving 15 bases between them. CDR1 and CDR2 from the germline V gene are MNHEY and SVGEGT. This CDR3 has 14 residues. The CDR3 region is CASSYSPVGQGQFF. The CDR3 DNA sequence: TGTGCCAGCAGTTACTCCCCCGTGGGCCAGGGGCAGTTCTTC.

This clone came up once. V usage is TRBV10-1 and J usage is TRBJ1-3, with unresolved D. The CDR3 loop spans 16 amino acids. Between the trimmed V and J ends, which lost 0 bases and 3 bases, there was a span of 12 bases. Germline values: CDR1 WNHNN, CDR2 SYGVQD (reference sequence). The CDR3 reads CASSESTLELGNTIYF. In DNA, the CDR3 is TGCGCCAGCAGTGAGTCGACTCTGGAGCTTGGAAACACCATATATTTT.

CDR3 in amino acids: CASSLGQGHGYTF. The CDR3 DNA reads as TGTGCCAGCAGCCTAGGACAGGGGCATGGCTACACCTTC. The chain joins TRBV5-6 to TRBJ1-2; 9 positions agree with TRBD1. V shed 4 bases and J 6 bases; nucleotides not matched to a gene: 4. This CDR3 is 13 amino acids long. Germline loops: CDR1 SGHDT, CDR2 YYEEEE.

This chain uses TRBV6-5 with TRBJ1-6, with D possibly TRBD1 on 6 matching bases. V lost 7 bases, J lost 6 bases, and 16 bases lay in between. From germline, CDR1 is MNHEY and CDR2 SVGAGI. This CDR3 spans 15 amino acids. The CDR3 nucleotides read TGTGCCAGCATCCGACAGGTCTTCATTAATTCACCCCTCCACTTT. Its translation: CASIRQVFINSPLHF.

V usage is TRBV11-2 and J usage is TRBJ2-1; 10 bases map to TRBD2. The CDR3 is 14 residues long. Germline trimming cut 7 bases from V and 7 bases from J; bases unmatched to any gene: 7. Germline-derived CDR1 and CDR2 are SGHAT and FQNNGV. Here the CDR3 DNA reads TGTGCCAGCACCCCCCTAGCGGGAGATAATGAGCAGTTCTTC. This sequence encodes CASTPLAGDNEQFF.

This clone was observed a few times. The gene calls are TRBV2 and TRBJ2-3; TRBD2 aligns across 10 bases. In germline, CDR1 is SNHLY, CDR2 FYNNEI. This CDR3 is 15 amino acids long. The V segment lost 3 bases and the J segment 6 bases; nucleotides outside the gene matches: 6. CDR3 residues: CASSDALAGVDTQYF. The CDR3 DNA is TGTGCCAGCAGTGATGCCCTAGCGGGGGTGGATACGCAGTATTTT.

On this clone itself: Other DNA sequences in this specimen translate into the identical CDR3. The chain carries TRBV7-3 and TRBJ1-1; maybe TRBD1 (6 bases). Germline CDR1 reads SGHTA; CDR2 reads FQGTGA. V lost 0 bases to trimming and J lost 4 bases, with 6 bases between them. The length of the CDR3 is 13 residues. CDR3: CASSLTGGTEAFF. CDR3 DNA sequence: TGTGCCAGCAGCTTAACAGGGGGCACTGAAGCTTTCTTT.

V gene TRBV6-5 combines with J gene TRBJ2-7; maybe TRBD1 (7 bases). This CDR3 is 16 amino acids long. Trimming removed 0 bases at V and 6 bases at J, with 18 bases between. CDR1 is MNHEY, CDR2 SVGAGI, per germline. The CDR3 loop is CASSYSKGRGDIEQYF. In DNA, the CDR3 is TGTGCCAGCAGTTACTCGAAAGGCAGGGGGGACATCGAGCAGTACTTC.

V usage is TRBV11-1 and J usage is TRBJ1-2, with D unclear. The CDR3 spans 13 residues. Between the trimmed V and J ends, which lost 2 bases and 2 bases, there was a span of 6 bases. Germline loops: CDR1 SGHAT, CDR2 FQDESV (reference sequence). Written as DNA, the CDR3 is TGTGCCAGCAGCTTAACTGAGAACTATGGCTACACCTTC. Translated: CASSLTENYGYTF. Complete variable domain (other parts from reference TRBV11-1 and TRBJ1-2): EAEVAQSPRYKITEKSQAVAFWCDPISGHATLYWYRQILGQGPELLVQFQDESVVDDSQLPKDRFSAERLKGVDSTLKIQPAELGDSAMYLCASSLTENYGYTFGSGTRLTVV.